The sequence of this T cell receptor (beta chain) was determined in a study of blood T cell repertoires in COVID-19. Study details: Specimens from acute and convalescent COVID-19 originated in the United States, Italy and Spain. T cells, B-cell-depleted T cells, or PBMCs supplied cDNA or gDNA.

Germline V lookup: CDR1 LNHNV, CDR2 YYDKDF (reference sequence). The CDR3 is 12 residues long. With V trimmed by 5 bases and J by 7 bases, 2 bases remained unmatched. The protocol was immunoSEQ multiplex PCR, while the TCRdb copy is restricted to in-frame clones and leaves out a portion. The table includes tens of thousands of clones, roughly 85% detected once. The specimen sequenced was peripheral blood. The chain couples TRBV15 to TRBJ1-1; 9 nucleotides agree with TRBD1. This receptor was identified in a woman in her fifties or sixties with acute or convalescent COVID-19. The CDR3 DNA is TGTGCCACCAGCCGGGACAGGGTTGAAGCTTTCTTT. This encodes CATSRDRVEAFF.